The 24 T cell receptor beta chains in this list originate from one sample, sequenced in a study of blood T cell repertoires in COVID-19. Measured with immunoSEQ multiplex PCR; TCRdb has only the in-frame clones, and not every one. The sample has about 200,000 clones, less than 80% seen once. Sequencing used peripheral blood. These TCRs come from a man aged 45-65 years who had recovered from COVID-19.

The genes are TRBV15 and TRBJ2-7; no firm D call. This CDR3 has 14 residues. Germline CDR1 and CDR2: LNHNV and YYDKDF (reference sequence). The V end was cut by 0 bases, the J end by 9 bases, with 15 bases between. The CDR3 loop is CATSRDSPSLVQYF. In DNA, the CDR3 is TGTGCCACCAGCAGAGATTCCCCTAGTTTGGTGCAGTACTTC.

V is TRBV19 and J is TRBJ1-2, with 7 bases fitting TRBD1. There are 14 residues in the CDR3. Germline CDR1 LNHDA, CDR2 SQIVND (reference sequence). J lost 0 bases, V lost 2 bases, and 0 bases had no gene match. CDR3 DNA: TGTGCCAGTAGTATACAGGGGGCTAACTATGGCTACACCTTC. Translation: CASSIQGANYGYTF. Looking up the rest from reference TRBV19 and TRBJ1-2 gives the full variable domain: DGGITQSPKYLFRKEGQNVTLSCEQNLNHDAMYWYRQDPGQGLRLIYYSQIVNDFQKGDIAEGYSVSREKKESFPLTVTSAQKNPTAFYLCASSIQGANYGYTFGSGTRLTVV.

The genes are TRBV10-3 and TRBJ2-1; D not certain. The V gene's germline CDR1 is ENHRY and CDR2 SYGVKD. The V end lost 0 bases, the J end lost 1 base, and 7 bases lay between the germline ends. This CDR3 has 15 amino acids. CDR3 nucleotides: TGTGCCATCAGTGAGTCTATAGAATCCTACAATGAGCAGTTCTTC. Translation gives CAISESIESYNEQFF.

This clone was recorded only once. This chain joins TRBV29-1 and TRBJ2-7, with D possibly matching TRBD1 (6 bases). Trimming left V 3 bases short and J 5 bases short, with 17 bases between. Germline V gene lookup returns CDR1 SQVTM and CDR2 ANQGSEA. The CDR3 has 14 residues. For the CDR3, the DNA is TGCAGCGTTGACCGGGACACAGGTTTGAACGAGCAGTACTTC. It codes for CSVDRDTGLNEQYF.

The CDR3 protein is CSAAWTGRTVAQYF. Written as DNA, the CDR3 is TGCAGCGCCGCCTGGACAGGGCGGACGGTGGCCCAGTACTTC. The genes are TRBV29-1 and TRBJ2-5, with 8 bases that match TRBD1. The trim removed 7 bases at V and 9 bases at J, leaving 16 bases unmatched. The CDR3 runs to 14 residues. Germline V gene sequence: CDR1 SQVTM, CDR2 ANQGSEA.

The chain links TRBV19 to TRBJ2-2; tentative D call: TRBD1 (6 bases). V lost 10 bases to trimming and J lost 2 bases, with 14 bases between them. CDR1 is LNHDA and CDR2 is SQIVND in the germline V gene (reference sequence). This CDR3 has 14 amino acids. The CDR3 spells CAIKDRRNTGELFF. The DNA of the CDR3 is TGTGCCATAAAGGACAGACGAAACACCGGGGAGCTGTTTTTT.

The gene calls are TRBV25-1 and TRBJ2-3; 8 bases match TRBD2. The CDR3 runs 14 residues. V gave up 5 bases and J gave up 1 base; unmatched junction bases: 2. The germline CDR1 and CDR2 sequences are MGHDK and SYGVNS. This chain's CDR3 is CASSRAGGTDTQYF. For the CDR3, the DNA is TGTGCCAGCAGTAGAGCGGGAGGCACAGATACGCAGTATTTT. Based on the CDR3 plus reference TRBV25-1 and TRBJ2-3, the full variable domain is EADIYQTPRYLVIGTGKKITLECSQTMGHDKMYWYQQDPGMELHLIHYSYGVNSTEKGDLSSESTVSRIRTEHFPLTLESARPSHTSQYLCASSRAGGTDTQYFGPGTRLTVL.

This clone was detected only once. V is TRBV7-3 and J is TRBJ2-3; TRBD2 aligns across 9 bases. Germline V CDR1 and CDR2: SGHTA, FQGTGA. The CDR3 has 15 amino acids. The trim removed 1 base at V and 1 base at J, leaving 0 bases unmatched. CDR3 region: CASSLRTSGTDTQYF. The DNA for the CDR3 is TGTGCCAGCAGCTTAAGGACTAGCGGCACAGATACGCAGTATTTT.

This clone was observed at least ten times. The chain uses TRBV14 and TRBJ1-6; 7 positions agree with TRBD1. Losses at the gene ends were 4 bases for V and 5 bases for J; bases not matched to a gene: 8. Germline CDR1 and CDR2: SGHDN and FVKESK. The length of the CDR3 is 16 residues. Here the CDR3 reads CASSPLAGGNNSPLHF. As DNA, the CDR3 is TGTGCCAGCAGCCCATTGGCAGGGGGGAATAATTCACCCCTCCACTTT.

V and J are TRBV19 and TRBJ2-2; D remains ambiguous. The germline V gene has CDR1 LNHDA and CDR2 SQIVND (reference sequence). V was clipped by 2 bases and J by 1 base, with 5 bases between them. The CDR3 has 14 amino acids. The CDR3 reads CASSITGNTGELFF. The CDR3 region has the DNA TGTGCCAGTAGTATAACCGGGAACACCGGGGAGCTGTTTTTT.

CDR3 in amino acids: CASGTETEQYF. The CDR3 region has the DNA TGTGCCAGTGGGACAGAAACCGAGCAGTACTTC. The chain has TRBV19 and TRBJ2-7; 7 nucleotides align to TRBD1. The germline gives CDR1 LNHDA, CDR2 SQIVND (reference sequence). CDR3 length equals 11 residues. After removal of 8 bases from V and 6 bases from J, the junction contained 4 bases not matched to a gene.

To note about this clone: One junction end does not reproduce the germline sequence, and a read error may be involved. This chain connects TRBV6-1 to TRBJ2-1; the D is unclear. The germline V gene encodes CDR1 MNHNS and CDR2 SASEGT. This CDR3 region has 10 residues. The CDR3 DNA sequence: TGTGCCAGCAGTGACCTTACAAGAATCTTC. Its translation is CASSDLTRIF.

This clone was recorded only once. The rearrangement links TRBV27 to TRBJ1-5; a weak D match, TRBD1 (5 bases). Deletions cut 2 bases from V and 7 bases from J, with 9 bases between. CDR1 is MNHEY and CDR2 is SMNVEV in the germline V gene (reference sequence). This CDR3 comprises 13 residues. CDR3 nucleotide sequence: TGTGCCAGCAGTTTACATGGGGGGCAGCCCCAGCATTTT. It encodes CASSLHGGQPQHF.

The rearrangement joins TRBV29-1 to TRBJ1-2, with a tentative D call TRBD1 (6 bases). Germline assignment: CDR1 SQVTM and CDR2 ANQGSEA. CDR3 length: 10 residues. Trimming pared 4 bases from V and 7 bases from J, leaving 7 bases between. The CDR3: CSVGDTGYTF. In DNA, the CDR3 is TGCAGCGTTGGGGACACTGGCTACACCTTC.

This clone is termed medium-sized. The V call is TRBV7-3, the J call TRBJ2-2; 8 positions agree with TRBD2. Germline V gene sequence: CDR1 SGHTA, CDR2 FQGTGA. Trimming took 5 bases from V and 4 from J; bases not matched to a gene: 12. This CDR3 region has 17 residues. The CDR3 reads CASSPSPGLGTTGELFF. The CDR3, as DNA: TGTGCCAGCAGCCCGTCCCCGGGACTAGGGACCACCGGGGAGCTGTTTTTT.

The chain's CDR3 is CASSFFKAGSSYNEQFF. CDR3 bases: TGTGCCAGCAGCTTCTTTAAAGCGGGAAGCTCCTACAATGAGCAGTTCTTC. This sequence joins TRBV7-9 and TRBJ2-1, with 7 bases fitting TRBD2. This CDR3 has 17 residues. Germline CDR1 is SEHNR and CDR2 is FQNEAQ (reference sequence). The V segment lost 3 bases and the J segment 0 bases; nucleotides outside the gene matches: 8.

V usage is TRBV10-3 and J usage is TRBJ1-1; D is uncertain. This CDR3 spans 14 amino acids. The germline CDR1 and CDR2 sequences are ENHRY and SYGVKD. V gave up 4 bases and J gave up 4 bases, with 13 bases separating them. The CDR3 bases are TGTGCCATCAGTGCGTTCGGGGAATTCACTGAAGCTTTCTTT. This encodes CAISAFGEFTEAFF.

The V gene is TRBV28, the J gene TRBJ1-5; the D gene is possibly TRBD1 (6 bases). The germline V gene encodes CDR1 MDHEN and CDR2 SYDVKM. V was trimmed by 6 bases and J by 4 bases, leaving 16 bases between them. This CDR3 is built from 15 residues. The CDR3 sequence: CASRYAGRGNQPQHF. The CDR3, as DNA: TGTGCCAGCAGGTACGCCGGCAGGGGAAATCAGCCCCAGCATTTT.

The chain joins TRBV7-7 to TRBJ2-3, with 9 positions matching TRBD1. This CDR3 is built from 15 residues. Trimming took 4 bases from V and 1 from J; bases not matched to a gene: 3. Germline V lookup: CDR1 SSHAT, CDR2 FNYEAQ (reference sequence). The CDR3: CASSSRTGGTDTQYF. The CDR3 region has the DNA TGTGCCAGCAGCTCTCGGACAGGGGGCACAGATACGCAGTATTTT.

This clone has a single count. The chain carries TRBV5-1 and TRBJ2-7; TRBD1 agrees at 8 bases. With 4 bases clipped from V and 8 bases from J, the junction kept 11 bases outside the gene matches. This CDR3 spans 14 amino acids. CDR1 SGHRS and CDR2 YFSETQ come from the germline V gene. CDR3 nucleotide sequence: TGCGCCAGCAGCCTACCCGACAGGGGATATCAGCAGTACTTC. Protein: CASSLPDRGYQQYF.

Only one count was recorded for this clone. The chain uses TRBV30 and TRBJ2-2; 9 nucleotides agree with TRBD2. The CDR3 loop spans 16 amino acids. The V gene end was trimmed by 2 bases and the J gene end by 7 bases; junction bases not matched to a gene: 11. Germline assignment: CDR1 GTSNPN and CDR2 SVGIG (reference sequence). CDR3 nucleotides: TGTGCCTGGAGTATGACTAGCGGTTCGCGATTCGGGGAGCTGTTTTTT. The encoded protein is CAWSMTSGSRFGELFF.

Within the sample, this clone is medium-sized. The chain uses TRBV19 and TRBJ2-7, with D possibly TRBD2 on 5 matching bases. Germline loops: CDR1 LNHDA, CDR2 SQIVND (reference sequence). The germline V and J ends were trimmed by 5 bases and 3 bases, with 17 bases remaining between them. This CDR3 contains 15 residues. The CDR3 loop reads CASSETSSGYYEQYF. In DNA form, the CDR3 reads TGTGCCAGTAGTGAGACTTCATCGGGATACTACGAGCAGTACTTC.

This rearrangement joins TRBV5-6 to TRBJ2-7; the D is unclear. Per the germline V gene, CDR1 is SGHDT and CDR2 is YYEEEE. Deletions cut 2 bases from V and 3 bases from J, with 9 bases between. There are 13 residues in the CDR3. The CDR3 is CASSFVSLYEQYF. Here the CDR3 DNA reads TGTGCCAGCAGCTTCGTTTCTCTCTACGAGCAGTACTTC.

V is TRBV3-1 (or the pseudogene TRBV3-2) and J is TRBJ2-2; tentatively, D is TRBD2 (5 bases). CDR3 length: 14 residues. Trimming cost V 8 bases and J 2 bases, with 12 bases left between them. The germline V gene encodes CDR1 LGHDT and CDR2 YNNKEL (reference sequence). This chain's CDR3 is CASEGEYNTGELFF. CDR3 DNA: TGTGCCAGCGAGGGCGAATACAACACCGGGGAGCTGTTTTTT.